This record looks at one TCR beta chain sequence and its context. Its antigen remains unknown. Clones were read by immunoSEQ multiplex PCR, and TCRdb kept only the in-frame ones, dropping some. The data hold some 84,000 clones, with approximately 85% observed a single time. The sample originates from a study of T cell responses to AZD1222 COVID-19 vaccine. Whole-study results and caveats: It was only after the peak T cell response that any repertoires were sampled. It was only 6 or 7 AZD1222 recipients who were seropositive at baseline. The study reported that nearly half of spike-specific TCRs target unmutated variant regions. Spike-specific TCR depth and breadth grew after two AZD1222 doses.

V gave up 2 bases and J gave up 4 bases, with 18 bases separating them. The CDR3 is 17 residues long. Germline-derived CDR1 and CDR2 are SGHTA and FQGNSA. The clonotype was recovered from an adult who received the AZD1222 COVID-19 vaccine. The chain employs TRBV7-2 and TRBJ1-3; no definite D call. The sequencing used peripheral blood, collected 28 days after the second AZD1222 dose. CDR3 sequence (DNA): TGTGCCAGCAGCTTAAGGGCAGGAGGGTTCTCCGGAAACACCATATATTTT. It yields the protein CASSLRAGGFSGNTIYF.